This T cell receptor beta chain was captured in a study of beta chain features in type 1 diabetes. The CDR3 sequence is 14 residues long. V was trimmed by 4 bases and J by 5 bases, leaving 17 bases between them. Germline V lookup: CDR1 SQVTM, CDR2 ANQGSEA. cDNA synthesis used the whole RNA isolate, giving expressed TCRB sequences. Clones were read by immunoSEQ multiplex PCR, and TCRdb kept only the in-frame ones, dropping some. The sample contains 450,000 or so clones, about 10% of which appear only once. Remarks on this clone: Its antigen is still unknown.

Naive, central memory, regulatory and stem cell-like memory cells within the CD4+ compartment were sorted using CD45RO/CCR7/CD25/CD127/CD95/CD27. General study findings and limits: Diminished insertions and augmented deletions at VDJ junctions characterized type 1 diabetes patients. PCR could preferentially amplify shorter templates, alike in patients and controls.

Sequenced input: naive CD4+ T cells from blood. This clonotype originated in a woman between 18 and 29 years old in good health. The gene calls are TRBV29-1 and TRBJ1-1; D call uncertain. Here the CDR3 DNA reads TGCAGCGTTGTTTATGGAGGGAGGAGGACTGAAGCTTTCTTT. Protein: CSVVYGGRRTEAFF.